The T cell receptor (beta chain) described here comes from a study of T-cell memory formation after mild COVID-19. Study-level information: Largely donor-specific TCR clusters were found. Whole-study findings and limits: Among contracting clones, CD4+ were mainly CM/EM and CD8+ enriched in EMRA. In pre-infection memory, a portion of responding clones appeared, which suggested that cross-reactive memory joined. Day 37-peaking second-wave clones had unconfirmed SARS-CoV-2 specificity.

TCRdb reprocessed the 5' RACE reads via MiXCR and lists one record per CDR3 protein. Of about 170,000 distinct CDR3 sequences listed, about an eighth are singletons. A word on this clonotype: Antigen unknown.

The V end lost 2 bases, the J end lost 11 bases, and 15 bases lay between the germline ends. The CDR3 contains 13 residues. The sample consisted of PBMCs or a T cell subset sorted from them (not recorded which). The rearrangement links TRBV12-3 or TRBV12-4 to TRBJ1-1; D is unresolved. The TCR was taken from a man younger than 35 who had mild COVID-19 (a few samples of this study predate the infection). Cell type and time point are not known. In DNA form, the CDR3 reads TGTGCCAGCAGTTTATTAGTCCCTATGCGGGCTTTCTTT. As protein: CASSLLVPMRAFF.